The clone carrying this TCR beta chain has only a few counts. The data were obtained in a study of T cell changes during pregnancy in multiple sclerosis. This CDR3 is 17 amino acids long. J gave up 5 bases and V 4 bases, and 16 bases lay outside the gene matches. The germline V gene encodes CDR1 GTSNPN and CDR2 SVGIG (reference sequence). Data came from immunoSEQ multiplex PCR; TCRdb stores just in-frame clones and leaves some out. The repertoire includes roughly 40,000 clones, around 90% of them detected once, and roughly 0.5% sits in the top ten. The rearrangement uses TRBV30 and TRBJ2-2; 7 bases fit TRBD2. This clonotype originated in a female donor in good health, enrolled as a control in a pregnancy study. The sample in question was CD4+ T cells from peripheral blood mononuclear cells, obtained in the second trimester of pregnancy. The CDR3 DNA reads TGTGCCTGGAAAGGAGGCTTGGGTGCGGGAGATACCGGGGAGCTGTTTTTT. This translates into CAWKGGLGAGDTGELFF.